Listed below are T cell receptor beta chains from one sample, sequenced in a study of blood T cell repertoires in COVID-19. Measured with immunoSEQ multiplex PCR; TCRdb has only the in-frame clones, and not every one. Of more than 55,000 clones listed, 86% are singletons. The sequenced sample was peripheral blood. The receptors shown here come from a man aged 45-65 years with active COVID-19. Each CDR3 is given with its conserved first and last residue. Each record gives: V gene, J gene, clone size, D gene, CDR3 protein, CDR3 DNA. D genes are given only for firm matches. Clone size is given for some rows only: seen once, a few or many times, or a class if the clone is expanded.

TRBV18	TRBJ2-7	-	-	CASSPSFPYEQYF	TGTGCCAGCTCACCGAGCTTCCCCTACGAGCAGTACTTC
TRBV29-1	TRBJ2-6	-	-	CSARESGANVLTF	TGCAGCGCACGAGAATCTGGGGCCAACGTCCTGACTTTC
TRBV27	TRBJ1-1	-	TRBD1	CASSANRGQQGKMGAFF	TGTGCCAGCAGTGCAAACAGGGGGCAGCAGGGTAAAATGGGAGCTTTCTTT
TRBV2	TRBJ2-5	-	TRBD2	CASKTGTSGGAVGKTQYF	TGTGCCAGCAAGACCGGGACTAGCGGGGGGGCCGTGGGTAAGACCCAGTACTTC
TRBV28	TRBJ1-2	-	-	CASMTRGRLDGYTF	TGTGCCAGCATGACCAGGGGACGTTTGGATGGCTACACCTTC
TRBV25-1	TRBJ2-7	few	-	CATLYEQYF	TGTGCCACCCTGTACGAGCAGTACTTC
TRBV3-1/TRBV3-2	TRBJ2-1	-	-	CASSQEPLARAYNEQFF	TGTGCCAGCAGCCAAGAGCCTCTAGCGCGCGCCTACAATGAGCAGTTCTTC
TRBV7-8	TRBJ1-1	-	-	CASSFSTRAEAFF	TGTGCCAGCAGCTTCTCCACCCGGGCTGAAGCTTTCTTT
TRBV11-1	TRBJ2-7	-	TRBD1	CASSLAWDSSYEQYF	TGTGCCAGCAGCTTAGCGTGGGACAGTTCCTACGAGCAGTACTTC
TRBV10-3	TRBJ2-5	-	-	CAISQQGRQETQYF	TGTGCCATCAGTCAACAGGGCCGACAAGAGACCCAGTACTTC
TRBV5-1	TRBJ2-1	-	TRBD2	CASSFGASGGFSYNEQFF	TGCGCCAGCAGCTTCGGGGCTAGCGGGGGATTCTCCTACAATGAGCAGTTCTTC
TRBV24-1	TRBJ2-1	-	-	CATSDPSSTWTKDEQFF	TGTGCCACCAGTGACCCCTCCTCAACGTGGACTAAAGATGAGCAGTTCTTC
TRBV6-2/TRBV6-3	TRBJ2-2	-	TRBD2	CASSWTTRWAGARVNTGELFF	TGTGCCAGCAGCTGGACCACCCGATGGGCGGGAGCCCGGGTAAACACCGGGGAGCTGTTTTTT
TRBV4-3	TRBJ1-1	-	-	CASSQGSGGRSF	TGCGCCAGCAGCCAAGGTTCGGGGGGCAGGAGTTTT
TRBV5-1	TRBJ1-1	-	-	CASSLYINTEAFF	TGCGCCAGCAGCCTTTATATCAACACTGAAGCTTTCTTT
TRBV5-1	TRBJ2-1	-	TRBD2	CASSLGGGYNEQFF	TGCGCCAGCAGCTTGGGCGGGGGGTACAATGAGCAGTTCTTC
TRBV4-3	TRBJ2-2	-	-	CASSQEAGANTGELFF	TGCGCCAGCAGCCAAGAAGCAGGGGCGAACACCGGGGAGCTGTTTTTT
TRBV7-2	TRBJ1-1	-	-	CASSLMRHATEAFF	TGTGCCAGCAGCTTAATGAGACACGCCACTGAAGCTTTCTTT
TRBV11-3	TRBJ2-2	-	-	CASSIRSGRYGTGELFF	TGTGCCAGCAGCATCCGATCGGGGAGGTATGGCACCGGGGAGCTGTTTTTT
TRBV18	TRBJ2-7	-	-	CASSPVAGQSYEQYF	TGTGCCAGCTCACCTGTGGCGGGGCAGTCCTACGAGCAGTACTTC
TRBV6-1	TRBJ2-7	once	TRBD2	CASSEAGGGRGTPYEQYF	TGTGCCAGCAGTGAAGCGGGGGGGGGTCGGGGGACCCCCTACGAGCAGTACTTC
TRBV9	TRBJ1-4	-	-	CASSDPSGSRHEKLFF	TGTGCCAGCAGCGACCCCTCGGGATCCCGGCATGAAAAACTGTTTTTT
TRBV3-1/TRBV3-2	TRBJ1-3	-	TRBD1	CASSHRTGPGNTIYF	TGTGCCAGCAGCCATCGGACAGGCCCTGGAAACACCATATATTTT